Below are 26 T cell receptor beta chains sequenced from a single sample in a study of blood T cell repertoires in COVID-19 (TCRdb year 2020). To prepare the library, the immunoSEQ multiplex PCR assay was applied. TCRdb obtained this table from immuneACCESS and retained in-frame rearrangements with V and J assigned. These tables miss some clones; where compared with another copy, unresolved V genes account for less than half of the shortfall, and the remainder is unexplained. In all, the sample holds 130,000 to 150,000 clones, and about 85% of those were seen once. The leading ten clones occupy 35% to 45% of the sample. Sequenced: peripheral blood. The receptors come from a human donor in a cohort sampled during active COVID-19.

V and J are TRBV27 and TRBJ1-2; perhaps TRBD1 as D (6 bases). CDR3 length: 15 residues. Germline V CDR1 and CDR2: MNHEY, SMNVEV (reference sequence). The V and J ends lost 5 bases and 6 bases respectively, with 19 bases between them. The CDR3 reads CASSPSTGTRHGYTF. CDR3 coding DNA: TGTGCCAGCAGTCCCTCGACCGGGACAAGACATGGCTACACCTTC.

The chain links TRBV7-9 to TRBJ2-2; TRBD2 aligns across 7 bases. The CDR3 covers 14 residues. V was pared by 2 bases and J by 7 bases, with 4 bases of the junction left unmatched. The germline CDR1 and CDR2 sequences are SEHNR and FQNEAQ (reference sequence). The CDR3 coding sequence is TGTGCCAGCAGCTTATCTAGCGGAGGCGGGGAGCTGTTTTTT. The encoded protein is CASSLSSGGGELFF.

The rearrangement joins TRBV29-1 to TRBJ1-2; D gene uncertain. V was shortened by 6 bases and J by 0 bases, with 5 bases between the two germline ends. The V gene's germline CDR1 is SQVTM and CDR2 ANQGSEA. The CDR3 length is 11 residues. The CDR3 DNA sequence: TGCAGCGTCGGAGCTAACTATGGCTACACCTTC. It specifies CSVGANYGYTF.

This chain connects TRBV15 to TRBJ2-5, with D perhaps matching TRBD2 (5 bases). V lost 0 bases and J lost 6, with 14 bases in between. This CDR3 region has 15 residues. Looked up from germline, CDR1 is LNHNV and CDR2 is YYDKDF (reference sequence). The CDR3 DNA reads as TGTGCCACCAGCAGAGAGAAAGGAAACGGGAAGACCCAGTACTTC. This sequence encodes CATSREKGNGKTQYF.

The chain has TRBV27 and TRBJ1-4; TRBD1 matches at 9 bases. The germline gives CDR1 MNHEY, CDR2 SMNVEV (reference sequence). The CDR3 consists of 16 residues. J was trimmed by 4 bases and V by 3 bases; bases with no gene match: 6. The CDR3 loop is CASSLGTGTINEKLFF. Here the CDR3 DNA reads TGTGCCAGCAGTTTGGGGACAGGGACCATTAATGAAAAACTGTTTTTT.

The chain is built from TRBV7-2 and TRBJ2-7; 7 bases line up with TRBD2. Trimming removed 5 bases from V and 2 bases from J; junction bases left unmatched: 3. CDR3 size: 13 residues. CDR1 is SGHTA and CDR2 is FQGNSA in the germline V gene. The CDR3 DNA sequence: TGTGCCAGCAGCGTCGGGGGGACCTACGAGCAGTACTTC. Encoded protein: CASSVGGTYEQYF.

V is TRBV30 and J is TRBJ2-5, with TRBD2 matching 7 bases. Unmatched junction bases numbered 8, after V lost 2 bases and J lost 8 bases. From germline, CDR1 is GTSNPN and CDR2 SVGIG (reference sequence). The CDR3 is made up of 13 amino acids. The CDR3 nucleotides are TGTGCCTGGAGTAGTGAACTAGCGAAAACCCAGTACTTC. Residues: CAWSSELAKTQYF.

This chain links TRBV14 with TRBJ1-1, with 9 bases that match TRBD1. Per germline, CDR1 SGHDN and CDR2 FVKESK. The CDR3 contains 13 residues. With 5 bases clipped from V and 11 bases from J, the junction kept 9 bases outside the gene matches. The CDR3: CASSRPGQGGAFF. The DNA of the CDR3 is TGTGCCAGCAGCAGACCGGGACAGGGAGGGGCTTTCTTT.

Written as DNA, the CDR3 is TGCGCCAGCAGCTTAGGGGGAGAAAACACCATATATTTT. Translating it yields CASSLGGENTIYF. The J gene is TRBJ1-3, the V gene TRBV5-1; maybe TRBD1 (6 bases). V lost 2 bases, J lost 6 bases, and 9 bases lay in between. This CDR3 has 13 amino acids. Germline CDR1 reads SGHRS; CDR2 reads YFSETQ.

The V gene is TRBV7-9, the J gene TRBJ2-1; D not certain. This CDR3 is built from 13 residues. Germline CDR1 SEHNR, CDR2 FQNEAQ (reference sequence). V lost 1 base and J lost 8, with 9 bases in between. The CDR3: CASSLERSYEQFF. For the CDR3, the DNA is TGTGCCAGCAGCTTAGAAAGGAGCTATGAGCAGTTCTTC. The whole variable domain, remainder taken from reference TRBV7-9 and TRBJ2-1, is DTGVSQNPRHKITKRGQNVTFRCDPISEHNRLYWYRQTLGQGPEFLTYFQNEAQLEKSRLLSDRFSAERPKGSFSTLEIQRTEQGDSAMYLCASSLERSYEQFFGPGTRLTVL.

The J gene is TRBJ1-5, the V gene TRBV18, with 10 nucleotides matching TRBD1. The CDR3 contains 16 residues. Germline CDR1 is KGHSH and CDR2 is LQKENI. V gave up 8 bases and J gave up 3 bases; unmatched junction bases: 10. The CDR3 spells CASTSDRGFPNQPQHF. CDR3 in DNA: TGTGCCAGCACTTCGGACAGGGGGTTCCCCAATCAGCCCCAGCATTTT.

The chain joins TRBV5-1 to TRBJ2-1, with TRBD2 as a possible D gene (5 bases). CDR3 length: 13 residues. Deletions cut 4 bases from V and 5 bases from J, with 10 bases between. In germline, CDR1 is SGHRS, CDR2 YFSETQ. This CDR3 reads CASSPDGNNEQFF. CDR3 nucleotides: TGCGCCAGCAGCCCGGACGGGAACAATGAGCAGTTCTTC.

The rearrangement uses TRBV19 and TRBJ2-7; 7 bases are shared with TRBD1. Germline-derived CDR1 and CDR2 are LNHDA and SQIVND (reference sequence). V was pared by 5 bases and J by 5 bases, with 6 bases of the junction left unmatched. The CDR3 is 13 amino acids. The CDR3 coding sequence is TGTGCCAGTAGTTCCGACAGGGTGAACGAGCAGTACTTC. The encoded protein is CASSSDRVNEQYF.

This clone was seen just once. CDR3 in DNA: TGTGCCAGCAGCCTGACAGGGGTCGAAGGGGAGCAGTACTTC. Amino acids: CASSLTGVEGEQYF. The chain couples TRBV5-6 to TRBJ2-7, with 8 positions matching TRBD1. In germline, CDR1 is SGHDT, CDR2 YYEEEE. V shed 4 bases, J shed 7 bases, and the junction held 10 bases outside the gene matches. CDR3 length: 14 residues.

The gene calls are TRBV6-4 and TRBJ2-6; TRBD1 matches 8 bases. CDR1 is MRHNA, CDR2 SNTAGT, per germline. The ends lost 2 bases at V and 1 base at J; junction bases unmatched: 10. CDR3 length equals 19 residues. The CDR3 reads CASSDGAGGSISGANVLTF. The CDR3 DNA follows: TGTGCCAGCAGTGACGGCGCAGGGGGCTCAATATCTGGGGCCAACGTCCTGACTTTC.

V is TRBV4-1 and J is TRBJ1-5, with D uncertain. This CDR3 contains 14 residues. The germline gives CDR1 MGHRA, CDR2 YSYEKL. The ends were cut back, 0 bases at V and 7 bases at J, with 10 bases in the middle. CDR3: CASSQESERQPQHF. For the CDR3, the DNA is TGCGCCAGCAGCCAAGAATCCGAGCGCCAGCCCCAGCATTTT.

The chain has TRBV5-4 and TRBJ2-7; 8 positions agree with TRBD2. The CDR3 contains 12 residues. Trimming removed 1 base from V and 7 bases from J; junction bases left unmatched: 1. Germline lookup yields CDR1 SGHNT and CDR2 YYREEE (reference sequence). CDR3 sequence (DNA): TGTGCCAGCAGCTTGACTAGCGGTGAGCAGTACTTC. Its protein is CASSLTSGEQYF.

The chain recombines TRBV10-2 with TRBJ2-7; TRBD2 matches 9 bases. The ends lost 6 bases at V and 1 base at J; junction bases unmatched: 7. Germline values: CDR1 WSHSY, CDR2 SAAADI. CDR3 size: 15 residues. The DNA for the CDR3 is TGCGCCAGCAGCCGGGGGCTAGCGGGGTCCTACGAGCAGTACTTC. Amino acids: CASSRGLAGSYEQYF.

This rearrangement joins TRBV7-9 to TRBJ1-4; the D gene is possibly TRBD1 (5 bases). The germline V gene has CDR1 SEHNR and CDR2 FQNEAQ (reference sequence). There are 15 residues in the CDR3. V lost 5 bases and J 0 bases, leaving 10 bases between the germline ends. The CDR3 protein is CASSLRGATNEKLFF. The DNA of the CDR3 is TGTGCCAGCAGCCTGCGGGGGGCAACTAATGAAAAACTGTTTTTT.

V usage is TRBV7-2 and J usage is TRBJ1-5; tentative D call: TRBD1 (5 bases). This CDR3 spans 15 amino acids. The germline CDR1 and CDR2 sequences are SGHTA and FQGNSA. V was clipped by 0 bases and J by 2 bases, with 8 bases between them. The CDR3 here is CASSLARGGNQPQHF. The CDR3 DNA reads TGTGCCAGCAGCTTAGCGCGGGGGGGCAATCAGCCCCAGCATTTT. The full variable domain, in which reference TRBV7-2 and TRBJ1-5 provide the parts outside the CDR3, is GAGVSQSPSNKVTEKGKDVELRCDPISGHTALYWYRQSLGQGLEFLIYFQGNSAPDKSGLPSDRFSAERTGGSVSTLTIQRTQQEDSAVYLCASSLARGGNQPQHFGDGTRLSIL.

This clone was detected only a few times. This chain joins TRBV5-1 and TRBJ2-1; a weak D match, TRBD1 (6 bases). The germline V gene encodes CDR1 SGHRS and CDR2 YFSETQ. The CDR3 consists of 15 residues. The V end lost 4 bases, the J end lost 1 base, and 12 bases lay between the germline ends. This chain's CDR3 is CASSATTGSYNEQFF. In DNA form, the CDR3 reads TGCGCCAGCAGCGCTACGACAGGTTCCTACAATGAGCAGTTCTTC. Full variable domain (outside the CDR3, taken from reference TRBV5-1 and TRBJ2-1): KAGVTQTPRYLIKTRGQQVTLSCSPISGHRSVSWYQQTPGQGLQFLFEYFSETQRNKGNFPGRFSGRQFSNSRSEMNVSTLELGDSALYLCASSATTGSYNEQFFGPGTRLTVL.

This clone was detected a few times. V and J are TRBV30 and TRBJ1-2, with D perhaps matching TRBD1 (5 bases). Trimming took off 5 bases at V and 2 bases at J, with 12 bases between the two ends. The CDR3 has 13 residues. Germline CDR1 and CDR2: GTSNPN and SVGIG (reference sequence). The CDR3 DNA is TGTGCCTGGGCAGGGTCGTCGAACTATGGCTACACCTTC. It is translated as CAWAGSSNYGYTF.

This chain joins TRBV6-2 or TRBV6-3 and TRBJ1-5; TRBD1 agrees at 7 bases. Germline CDR1 and CDR2: MNHEY and SVGEGT. V was pared by 6 bases and J by 5 bases, with 4 bases of the junction left unmatched. The CDR3 has 13 amino acids. This chain's CDR3 is CASSPQGDQPQHF. CDR3 DNA sequence: TGTGCCAGCAGCCCGCAGGGGGATCAGCCCCAGCATTTT.

The gene calls are TRBV5-4 and TRBJ1-1; 10 bases map to TRBD1. Germline assignment: CDR1 SGHNT and CDR2 YYREEE (reference sequence). The CDR3 covers 12 residues. Unmatched junction bases numbered 4, after V lost 4 bases and J lost 10 bases. The CDR3 region has the DNA TGTGCCAGCAGCGGCGACAGGGGGCGAGCTTTCTTT. It encodes CASSGDRGRAFF.

This clone was observed a single time. CDR3 amino acids: CASSQDRTTSVYGYTF. The CDR3 nucleotides are TGTGCCAGCAGCCAAGATCGCACAACGTCAGTTTATGGCTACACCTTC. The chain carries TRBV3-1 (or the pseudogene TRBV3-2) and TRBJ1-2, with D hard to call. V lost 0 bases to trimming and J lost 5 bases, with 16 bases between them. Germline V CDR1 and CDR2: LGHDT, YNNKEL (reference sequence). The CDR3 runs to 16 residues.

This clone was counted a single time. V and J are TRBV19 and TRBJ1-5; the match to TRBD1 covers 7 bases. Germline V lookup: CDR1 LNHDA, CDR2 SQIVND (reference sequence). The trim removed 5 bases at V and 1 base at J, leaving 14 bases unmatched. The CDR3 spans 18 residues. CDR3 loop: CASSPTLHRGGSNQPQHF. As DNA, the CDR3 is TGTGCCAGTAGTCCAACCCTCCACAGGGGAGGAAGCAATCAGCCCCAGCATTTT.